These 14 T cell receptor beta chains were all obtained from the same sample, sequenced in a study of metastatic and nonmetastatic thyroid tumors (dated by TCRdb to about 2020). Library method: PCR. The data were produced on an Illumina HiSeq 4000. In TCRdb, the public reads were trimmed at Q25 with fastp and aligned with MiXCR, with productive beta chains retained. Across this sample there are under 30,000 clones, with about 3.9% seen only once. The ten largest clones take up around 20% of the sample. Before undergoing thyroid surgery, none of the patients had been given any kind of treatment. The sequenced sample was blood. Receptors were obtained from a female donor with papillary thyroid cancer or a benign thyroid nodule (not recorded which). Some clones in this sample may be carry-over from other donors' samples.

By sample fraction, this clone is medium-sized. The CDR3 loop is CASSLSSPWTPNEQYF. Here the CDR3 DNA reads TGTGCCAGCAGTTTATCCTCCCCCTGGACTCCTAACGAGCAGTACTTC. The chain combines TRBV27 with TRBJ2-7, with D possibly matching TRBD2 (5 bases). Germline CDR1 is MNHEY and CDR2 is SMNVEV (reference sequence). V lost 0 bases to trimming and J lost 5 bases, with 17 bases between them. CDR3 length equals 16 residues.

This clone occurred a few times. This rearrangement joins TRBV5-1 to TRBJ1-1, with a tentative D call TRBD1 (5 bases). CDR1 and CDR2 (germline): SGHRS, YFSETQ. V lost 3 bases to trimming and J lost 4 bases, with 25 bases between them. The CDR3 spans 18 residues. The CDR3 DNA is TGCGCCAGCAGCTCCCAACCCCCCGGGACGGTAGTGAGCACTGAAGCTTTCTTT. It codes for CASSSQPPGTVVSTEAFF. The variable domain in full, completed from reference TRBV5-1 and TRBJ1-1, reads KAGVTQTPRYLIKTRGQQVTLSCSPISGHRSVSWYQQTPGQGLQFLFEYFSETQRNKGNFPGRFSGRQFSNSRSEMNVSTLELGDSALYLCASSSQPPGTVVSTEAFFGQGTRLTVV.

CDR3 in amino acids: CASSPTGGVEYGYTF. The CDR3 region has the DNA TGTGCCAGCAGCCCAACAGGGGGAGTAGAATATGGCTACACCTTC. V and J are TRBV7-3 and TRBJ1-2; 8 bases are a match to TRBD1. CDR3 length: 15 amino acids. From germline, CDR1 is SGHTA and CDR2 FQGTGA. V dropped 5 bases and J dropped 5; count of bases not matched to a gene: 10.

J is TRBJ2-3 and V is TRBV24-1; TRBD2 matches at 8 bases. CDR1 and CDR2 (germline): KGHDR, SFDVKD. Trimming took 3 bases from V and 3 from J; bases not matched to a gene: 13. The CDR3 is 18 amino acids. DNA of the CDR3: TGTGCCACCAGTGATCCCCTAGGACTAGCTGGAAGAACAGATACGCAGTATTTT. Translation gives CATSDPLGLAGRTDTQYF.

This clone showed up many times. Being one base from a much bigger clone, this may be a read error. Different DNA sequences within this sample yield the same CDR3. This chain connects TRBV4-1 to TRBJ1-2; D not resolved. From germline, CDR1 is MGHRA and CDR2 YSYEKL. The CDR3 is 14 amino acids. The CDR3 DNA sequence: TGCGCCAGTAGCCAAGACGGTGCTAACTATGGCTACACCTTC. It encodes CASSQDGANYGYTF.

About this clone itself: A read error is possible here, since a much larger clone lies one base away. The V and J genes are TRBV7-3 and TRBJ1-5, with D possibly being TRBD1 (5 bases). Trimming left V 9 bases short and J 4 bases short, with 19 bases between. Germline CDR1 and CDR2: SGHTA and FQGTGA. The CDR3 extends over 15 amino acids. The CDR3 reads CARTLSGGVNQPQHF. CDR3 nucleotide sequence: TGTGCCAGAACCTTGAGCGGGGGAGTTAATCAGCCCCAGCATTTT. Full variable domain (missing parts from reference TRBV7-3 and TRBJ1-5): GAGVSQTPSNKVTEKGKYVELRCDPISGHTALYWYRQSLGQGPEFLIYFQGTGAADDSGLPNDRFFAVRPEGSVSTLKIQRTERGDSAVYLCARTLSGGVNQPQHFGDGTRLSIL.

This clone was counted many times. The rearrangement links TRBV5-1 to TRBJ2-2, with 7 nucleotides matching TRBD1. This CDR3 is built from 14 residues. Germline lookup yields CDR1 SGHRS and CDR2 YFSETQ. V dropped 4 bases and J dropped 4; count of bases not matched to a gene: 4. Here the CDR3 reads CASSTDRPTGELFF. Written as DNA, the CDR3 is TGCGCCAGCAGCACGGACAGGCCCACCGGGGAGCTGTTTTTT. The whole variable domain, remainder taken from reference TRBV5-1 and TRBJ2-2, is KAGVTQTPRYLIKTRGQQVTLSCSPISGHRSVSWYQQTPGQGLQFLFEYFSETQRNKGNFPGRFSGRQFSNSRSEMNVSTLELGDSALYLCASSTDRPTGELFFGEGSRLTVL.

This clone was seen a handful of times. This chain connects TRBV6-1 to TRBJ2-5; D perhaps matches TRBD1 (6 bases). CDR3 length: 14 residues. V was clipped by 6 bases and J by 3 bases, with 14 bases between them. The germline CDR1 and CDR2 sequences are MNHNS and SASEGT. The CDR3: CASRRGPGEETQYF. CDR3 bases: TGTGCCAGCAGAAGAGGGCCAGGGGAAGAGACCCAGTACTTC.

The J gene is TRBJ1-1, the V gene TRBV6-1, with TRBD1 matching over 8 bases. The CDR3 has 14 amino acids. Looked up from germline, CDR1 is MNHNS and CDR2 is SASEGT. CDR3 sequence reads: CVNSQRQGHGEAFF. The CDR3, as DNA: TGTGTCAACAGCCAGCGACAGGGGCATGGTGAAGCTTTCTTT.

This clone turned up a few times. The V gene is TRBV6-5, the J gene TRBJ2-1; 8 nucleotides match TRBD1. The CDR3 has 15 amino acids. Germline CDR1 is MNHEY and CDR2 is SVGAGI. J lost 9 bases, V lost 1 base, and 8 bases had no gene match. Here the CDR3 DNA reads TGTGCCAGCAGTTACTTGCCAGGGGGCCAAGGTGAGCAGTTCTTC. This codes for CASSYLPGGQGEQFF.

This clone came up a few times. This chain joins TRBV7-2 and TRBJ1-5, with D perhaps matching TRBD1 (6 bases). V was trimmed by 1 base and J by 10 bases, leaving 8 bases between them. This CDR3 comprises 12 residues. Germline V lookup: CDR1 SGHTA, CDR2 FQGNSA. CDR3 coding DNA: TGTGCCAGCAGCTTAGAACAGGGCCCCCAGCATTTT. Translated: CASSLEQGPQHF. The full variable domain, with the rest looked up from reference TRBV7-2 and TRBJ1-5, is GAGVSQSPSNKVTEKGKDVELRCDPISGHTALYWYRQSLGQGLEFLIYFQGNSAPDKSGLPSDRFSAERTGGSVSTLTIQRTQQEDSAVYLCASSLEQGPQHFGDGTRLSIL.

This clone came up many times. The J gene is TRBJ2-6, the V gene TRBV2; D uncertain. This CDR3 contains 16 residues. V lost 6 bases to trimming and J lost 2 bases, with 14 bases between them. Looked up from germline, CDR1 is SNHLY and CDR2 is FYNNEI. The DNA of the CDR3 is TGTGCCAGCAGAGGACCCTGGAGCCCTGGGGCCAACGTCCTGACTTTC. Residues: CASRGPWSPGANVLTF. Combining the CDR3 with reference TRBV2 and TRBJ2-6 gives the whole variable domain EPEVTQTPSHQVTQMGQEVILRCVPISNHLYFYWYRQILGQKVEFLVSFYNNEISEKSEIFDDQFSVERPDGSNFTLKIRSTKLEDSAMYFCASRGPWSPGANVLTFGAGSRLTVL.

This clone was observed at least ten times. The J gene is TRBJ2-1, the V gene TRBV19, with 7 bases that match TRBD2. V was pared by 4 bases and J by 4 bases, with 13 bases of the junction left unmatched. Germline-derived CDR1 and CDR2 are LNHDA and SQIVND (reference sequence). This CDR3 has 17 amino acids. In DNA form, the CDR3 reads TGTGCCAGTAGTAACACTGGCGGGAGTGGGATATACAATGAGCAGTTCTTC. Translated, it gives CASSNTGGSGIYNEQFF.

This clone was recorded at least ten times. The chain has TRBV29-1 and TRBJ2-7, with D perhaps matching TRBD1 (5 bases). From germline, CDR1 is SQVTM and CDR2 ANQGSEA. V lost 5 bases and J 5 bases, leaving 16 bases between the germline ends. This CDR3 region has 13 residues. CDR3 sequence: CSVKGQTSHEQYF. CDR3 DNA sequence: TGCAGCGTTAAGGGGCAGACGAGTCACGAGCAGTACTTC.